The present entry profiles one TCR beta chain with its context. Trimming cost V 0 bases and J 2 bases, with 4 bases left between them. The CDR3 covers 14 residues. Germline V gene sequence: CDR1 SEHNR, CDR2 FQNEAQ (reference sequence). The data derive from a study of OX40 agonist ivuxolimab in advanced cancers. Study-wide background: Antecedent anti-PD-1, anti-PD-L1 or anti-CTLA-4 therapy was permissible, with 30% to 50% having received some.

Sequencing used immunoSEQ multiplex PCR; TCRdb keeps in-frame clones, though not all of them. The sample shows some 17,000 clones, about 80% of them seen only once. This TCR was recovered from an adult with an advanced solid tumor such as melanoma, head and neck, liver or kidney cancer. Here the sequenced sample was CD4+ or CD8+ T cells sorted from blood, taken in a trial of the OX40 agonist ivuxolimab. V usage is TRBV7-9 and J usage is TRBJ2-2, with D uncertain. CDR3 protein: CASSLALNTGELFF. CDR3 nucleotide sequence: TGTGCCAGCAGCTTAGCCTTAAACACCGGGGAGCTGTTTTTT.